This TCR beta chain was sequenced for a study of blood T cells in healthy people across ages. Alongside a J-beta primer mix, a sample-barcoded 5' primer served in a second PCR lasting roughly 6 to 11 cycles. Each TCR beta cDNA got a 12-nucleotide random molecular identifier. Each of the samples gave a minimum of 2.5 million paired-end reads that contained CDR3. TCRdb independently ran MiXCR on the 5' RACE reads; one entry per CDR3 protein. The sample holds around 800,000 distinct CDR3 sequences, 50% to 65% seen once. CDR3 length equals 16 residues. Extracted total RNA amounted to at least 5.5 micrograms for each sample.

The clonotype originates from a man aged 80 or over in good health. The specimen was blood. The V call is TRBV21-1, the J call TRBJ2-6; TRBD1 is the table's D call and was not checked against the DNA. TRBV21-1 is termed a pseudogene. The CDR3 spells CASSEGSDRETNVLTF. CDR3 bases: TGTGCCAGCAGCGAAGGAAGCGACAGGGAGACCAACGTCCTGACTTTC.